This entry is about one T cell receptor (beta chain). Library preparation (for TCRbeta) was performed with unique molecular identifiers. TCRdb re-called the PCR reads through MiXCR, storing one row per CDR3 protein. Among about 500,000 distinct CDR3 sequences, 32% were seen once, and the ten largest hold 2% to 3%. These data originate in a study of T-cell reconstitution after alpha-beta-depleted transplantation in children. The sequence was obtained from a human donor who donated a stem cell graft to a child with aplastic anemia. The sequences come from PBMCs from the stem cell graft donor, collected from the stem cell graft.

DNA of the CDR3: TGTGCCAGCAGCCTTGACAAGAACACCGGGGAGCTGTTTTTT. Protein sequence: CASSLDKNTGELFF. V usage is TRBV3-1 and J usage is TRBJ2-2; D is ambiguous. This CDR3 contains 14 residues. Germline-derived CDR1 and CDR2 are LGHDT and YNNKEL (reference sequence). V lost 4 bases to trimming and J lost 1 base, with 7 bases between them.